This entry lists 21 T cell receptor beta chains sequenced from one sample in a study of identical twins. TCRdb called the 5' RACE reads again in MiXCR, with one record for every CDR3 protein. The data show about 200,000 distinct CDR3 sequences, about 10% seen once. The sample taken for sequencing was memory T cells sorted from blood. These receptors were taken from a man aged 45-65 years in good health.

This clonotype has only a few counts. The chain couples TRBV7-9 to TRBJ2-3; D not certain. Germline CDR1 and CDR2: SEHNR and FQNEAQ (reference sequence). The CDR3 totals 11 residues. Deletions cut 8 bases from V and 6 bases from J, with 9 bases between. The CDR3 DNA is TGTGCCAGCCCGACATCGGATACGCAGTATTTT. It codes for CASPTSDTQYF. Using reference TRBV7-9 and TRBJ2-3 for the parts outside the CDR3, the full variable domain is DTGVSQNPRHKITKRGQNVTFRCDPISEHNRLYWYRQTLGQGPEFLTYFQNEAQLEKSRLLSDRFSAERPKGSFSTLEIQRTEQGDSAMYLCASPTSDTQYFGPGTRLTVL.

This clonotype has at least ten counts. This chain uses TRBV29-1 with TRBJ2-2, with D possibly matching TRBD2 (6 bases). V lost 4 bases and J 1 base, leaving 10 bases between the germline ends. The V gene's germline CDR1 is SQVTM and CDR2 ANQGSEA. This CDR3 has 14 residues. The CDR3 nucleotides are TGCAGCGTTGTGCGGGATTTGAACACCGGGGAGCTGTTTTTT. Residues: CSVVRDLNTGELFF.

This clonotype showed up many times. One junction end disagrees with the germline gene, perhaps due to a read error. The gene calls are TRBV5-1 and TRBJ2-1; 14 positions agree with TRBD2. The CDR3 is made up of 14 amino acids. Germline CDR1 reads SGHRS; CDR2 reads YFSETQ. The CDR3 DNA reads TGTGCCAGCAGCTCGGGACTAGCGGGGGATGAGCAGTTCTTC. As protein: CASSSGLAGDEQFF.

This clonotype was counted many times. The chain carries TRBV21-1 and TRBJ2-1; no check of the table's D call, TRBD1, against the DNA was made. TRBV21-1 is assigned pseudogene status. This CDR3 comprises 9 residues. Written as DNA, the CDR3 is TGTGCCCGCCCGGGTGAGCAGTTCTTC. Translation: CARPGEQFF.

The V gene is TRBV6-4, the J gene TRBJ2-1, with TRBD2 identical over 7 bases. The V and J ends lost 8 bases and 7 bases, in that order; junction bases with no gene match: 11. The CDR3 has 14 amino acids. From germline, CDR1 is MRHNA and CDR2 SNTAGT. CDR3 sequence (DNA): TGTGCCAGCCAGCGGGACCATGGGGGGAATGAGCAGTTCTTC. It yields the protein CASQRDHGGNEQFF.

The chain uses TRBV12-3 or TRBV12-4 and TRBJ1-2; tentative D call: TRBD1 (6 bases). Trimming left V 6 bases short and J 2 bases short, with 10 bases between. CDR3 size: 13 residues. CDR3 nucleotide sequence: TGTGCCAGCAGACGACAGGAAAACTATGGCTACACCTTC. Translating gives CASRRQENYGYTF.

This clonotype was seen at least ten times. For the CDR3, the DNA is TGTGCCAGCAGCCTGGTGGAGGGGGGACAAGAGACCCAGTACTTC. Translating it yields CASSLVEGGQETQYF. The rearrangement uses TRBV7-2 and TRBJ2-5; tentatively, D is TRBD1 or TRBD2 (6 bases each). CDR3 size: 15 residues. V was clipped by 5 bases and J by 2 bases, with 15 bases between them. In germline, CDR1 is SGHTA, CDR2 FQGNSA. Using reference TRBV7-2 and TRBJ2-5 for the parts outside the CDR3, the full variable domain is GAGVSQSPSNKVTEKGKDVELRCDPISGHTALYWYRQSLGQGLEFLIYFQGNSAPDKSGLPSDRFSAERTGGSVSTLTIQRTQQEDSAVYLCASSLVEGGQETQYFGPGTRLLVL.

Turning to this clonotype: One junction end does not reproduce the germline sequence, and a read error may be involved. This chain links TRBV29-1 with TRBJ2-1; either TRBD1 or TRBD2 may supply D (5 bases each). The CDR3 spans 13 residues. Germline CDR1 SQVTM, CDR2 ANQGSEA. Here the CDR3 DNA reads TGCACCGTTTTCCGGGACGGAAAAAATGAGCAGTTCTTC. Its protein product is CTVFRDGKNEQFF.

The genes are TRBV20-1 and TRBJ2-1; 11 bases line up with TRBD2. The V segment lost 0 bases and the J segment 2 bases; nucleotides outside the gene matches: 12. The CDR3 totals 19 residues. Germline CDR1 is DFQATT and CDR2 is SNEGSKA (reference sequence). The CDR3 nucleotides read TGCAGTGCTAGAGAATCGGTCCTAACTAGCGGGAGTCCCTACAATGAGCAGTTCTTC. Translated, it gives CSARESVLTSGSPYNEQFF.

Many counts were recorded for this clonotype. This rearrangement joins TRBV7-2 to TRBJ2-1; 11 bases align to TRBD2. From germline, CDR1 is SGHTA and CDR2 FQGNSA. The CDR3 totals 16 residues. Trimming took 5 bases from V and 7 from J; bases not matched to a gene: 10. CDR3 sequence reads: CASSRTSGRKGNEQFF. The CDR3 DNA reads as TGTGCCAGCAGCCGTACTAGCGGGAGAAAGGGAAATGAGCAGTTCTTC.

In its sample, this clonotype was seen many times. The chain links TRBV5-1 to TRBJ2-5, with 11 bases lining up with TRBD2. The J segment lost 4 bases and the V segment lost 4 bases, leaving 9 bases of the junction unmatched. The germline CDR1 and CDR2 sequences are SGHRS and YFSETQ. The length of the CDR3 is 16 residues. The CDR3 reads CASSPSLAGGLETQYF. The CDR3 DNA reads as TGCGCCAGCAGCCCCTCCCTAGCGGGGGGTTTAGAGACCCAGTACTTC.

This clonotype was seen repeatedly, ten times or more. The CDR3 coding sequence is TGTGCCAGCAGTTTTTGGTCAAATAATTCACCCCTCCACTTT. This codes for CASSFWSNNSPLHF. The chain employs TRBV28 and TRBJ1-6, with D unclear. The CDR3 has 14 amino acids. Trimming cost V 3 bases and J 5 bases, with 8 bases left between them. The germline CDR1 and CDR2 sequences are MDHEN and SYDVKM.

This clonotype was counted many times. This chain links TRBV6-1 with TRBJ1-5, with D possibly being TRBD1 (5 bases). Germline V gene lookup returns CDR1 MNHNS and CDR2 SASEGT. The CDR3 length is 18 residues. The ends were cut back, 1 base at V and 3 bases at J, with 19 bases in the middle. The CDR3 bases are TGTGCCAGCAGTGAAGACAGGAAATCGTCGCTTAACAATCAGCCCCAGCATTTT. This translates into CASSEDRKSSLNNQPQHF.

This chain uses TRBV25-1 with TRBJ2-1, with no clear D. Germline CDR1 is MGHDK and CDR2 is SYGVNS. The length of the CDR3 is 17 residues. V was shortened by 1 base and J by 5 bases, with 18 bases between the two germline ends. The chain's CDR3 is CASSELFLGSYDNEQFF. As DNA, the CDR3 is TGTGCCAGCAGTGAATTGTTCTTGGGGTCTTATGACAATGAGCAGTTCTTC.

This clonotype has just a few counts. This chain uses TRBV18 with TRBJ2-6; a possible D gene is TRBD2 (5 bases). The length of the CDR3 is 17 residues. V was clipped by 1 base and J by 1 base, with 11 bases between them. Germline CDR1 KGHSH, CDR2 LQKENI. The CDR3 spells CASSPRTGNSGANVLTF. The CDR3 nucleotides read TGTGCCAGCTCACCACGGACGGGAAATTCTGGGGCCAACGTCCTGACTTTC. Full variable domain (remainder filled in from reference TRBV18 and TRBJ2-6): NAGVMQNPRHLVRRRGQEARLRCSPMKGHSHVYWYRQLPEEGLKFMVYLQKENIIDESGMPKERFSAEFPKEGPSILRIQQVVRGDSAAYFCASSPRTGNSGANVLTFGAGSRLTVL.

V gene TRBV11-2 combines with J gene TRBJ2-1; 12 bases agree with TRBD1. Germline-derived CDR1 and CDR2 are SGHAT and FQNNGV. V dropped 3 bases and J dropped 7; count of bases not matched to a gene: 13. This CDR3 contains 18 residues. The CDR3 is CASSFDGVGQGAKNEQFF. As DNA, the CDR3 is TGTGCCAGCAGCTTTGATGGGGTGGGACAGGGGGCTAAGAATGAGCAGTTCTTC.

This clonotype was recorded at least ten times. The chain couples TRBV20-1 to TRBJ2-3; TRBD2 might be the D (6 bases). Germline values: CDR1 DFQATT, CDR2 SNEGSKA (reference sequence). This CDR3 region has 16 residues. The germline V and J ends were trimmed by 3 bases and 3 bases, with 19 bases remaining between them. The CDR3 DNA is TGCAGTGCTAGCTCCATGTCGGGAGAGGAGACAGATACGCAGTATTTT. It translates to CSASSMSGEETDTQYF.

This clonotype was counted between two and nine times. The chain combines TRBV2 with TRBJ1-4; possibly TRBD1 for D (5 bases). The V end lost 8 bases, the J end lost 10 bases, and 23 bases lay between the germline ends. The CDR3 is 15 residues long. Per the germline V gene, CDR1 is SNHLY and CDR2 is FYNNEI. The CDR3 nucleotides read TGTGCCAGCTCCCTGCGCGGGACGGGGATTGGAAAACTGTTTTTT. Translated: CASSLRGTGIGKLFF.

This clonotype was found many times. The chain recombines TRBV7-2 with TRBJ2-7; 7 bases fit TRBD2. CDR3 length: 16 residues. Germline V gene lookup returns CDR1 SGHTA and CDR2 FQGNSA. Trimming removed 2 bases from V and 1 base from J; junction bases left unmatched: 8. CDR3 residues: CASSLSGGRTSYEQYF. CDR3 bases: TGTGCCAGCAGCTTATCCGGGGGGAGGACATCCTACGAGCAGTACTTC.

Ten or more counts support this clonotype. The J gene is TRBJ2-5, the V gene TRBV9; a possible D gene is TRBD2 (6 bases). Trimming stripped 0 bases from V and 0 bases from J, with 12 bases between. Germline V gene sequence: CDR1 SGDLS, CDR2 YYNGEE. The CDR3 consists of 16 residues. The CDR3 protein is CASSVDAGSYQETQYF. The CDR3 nucleotides read TGTGCCAGCAGCGTAGATGCGGGATCGTACCAAGAGACCCAGTACTTC.

This clonotype was detected many times. J is TRBJ2-2 and V is TRBV4-2, with 7 bases that match TRBD2. Per germline, CDR1 LGHNA and CDR2 YNFKEQ. The CDR3 length is 16 residues. V lost 0 bases to trimming and J lost 8 bases; unmatched junction nucleotides: 9. CDR3 DNA: TGTGCCAGCAGCCAAGAGGTGGGAGGGGCTTCGGGGGAGCTGTTTTTT. This encodes CASSQEVGGASGELFF.